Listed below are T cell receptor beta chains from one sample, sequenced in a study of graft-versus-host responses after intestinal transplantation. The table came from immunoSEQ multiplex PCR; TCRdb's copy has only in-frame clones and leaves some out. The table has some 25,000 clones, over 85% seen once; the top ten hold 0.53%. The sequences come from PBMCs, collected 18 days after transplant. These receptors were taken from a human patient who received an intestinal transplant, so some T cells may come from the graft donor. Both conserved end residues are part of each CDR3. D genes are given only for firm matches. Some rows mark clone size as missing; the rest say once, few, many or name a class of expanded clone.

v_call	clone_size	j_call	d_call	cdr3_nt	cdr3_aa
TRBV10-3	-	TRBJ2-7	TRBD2	TGTGCCATCAGTATGGGGGGGACCTACGAGCAGTACTTC	CAISMGGTYEQYF
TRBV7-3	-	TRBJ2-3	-	TGTGCCAGCAGTCCTACGGGTAGCACAGATACGCAGTATTTT	CASSPTGSTDTQYF
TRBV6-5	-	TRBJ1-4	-	TGTGCCAGCAGTTGGGGGGGTAATGAAAAACTGTTTTTT	CASSWGGNEKLFF
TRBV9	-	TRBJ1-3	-	TGTGCCAGCAGCGTAGCCGGTCCGGGGGCAGTTGGGGGAGACACCATATATTTT	CASSVAGPGAVGGDTIYF
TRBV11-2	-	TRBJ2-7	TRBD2	TGTGCCAGCAGCTTAGTCACTAGCGGGGTACCGTACGAGCAGTACTTC	CASSLVTSGVPYEQYF
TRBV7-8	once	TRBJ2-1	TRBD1	TGTGCCAGCAGCGACGGGACAGGCTTTTACAATGAGCAGTTCTTC	CASSDGTGFYNEQFF
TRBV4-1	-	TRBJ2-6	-	TGCGCCAGCAGCCAGACCCCGACAGAATCTGGGGCCAACGTCCTGACTTTC	CASSQTPTESGANVLTF
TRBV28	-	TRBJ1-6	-	TGTGCCAGCAGCTTCCACAGATCGGATTCACCCCTCCACTTT	CASSFHRSDSPLHF
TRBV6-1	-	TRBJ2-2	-	TGTGCCAGCAGTGAAGGGGGTTACACCGGGGAGCTGTTTTTT	CASSEGGYTGELFF
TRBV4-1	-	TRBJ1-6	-	TGCGCCAGCAGCCAAGCGGAAGGCCTGACGGGAGTACCCCTCCACTTT	CASSQAEGLTGVPLHF
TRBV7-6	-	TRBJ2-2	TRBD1	TGTGCCAGCAGCTTGGGACAGGCGCTGAACACCGGGGAGCTGTTTTTT	CASSLGQALNTGELFF
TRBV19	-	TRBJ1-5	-	TGTGCCAGTAGTATAACCCCACAGGGTTTGGGTAGCAATCAGCCCCAGCATTTT	CASSITPQGLGSNQPQHF
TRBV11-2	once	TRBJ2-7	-	TGTGCCAGCAGCCCGCGGGTAACCAAAAACGAGCAGTACTTC	CASSPRVTKNEQYF
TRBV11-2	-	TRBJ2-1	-	TGTGCCAGCAGCGATCCTATGGGCCTAGTGGGTGAGCAGTTCTTC	CASSDPMGLVGEQFF
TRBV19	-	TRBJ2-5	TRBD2	TGTGCCAGTAGTGGACCCTTAGCGGGAGAAGAGACCCAGTACTTC	CASSGPLAGEETQYF
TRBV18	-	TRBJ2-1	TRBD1	TGTGCCAGCTCACCACCAGGGGGCAGGGATGAGCAGTTCTTC	CASSPPGGRDEQFF
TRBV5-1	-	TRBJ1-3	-	TGCGCCAGCAGCTTGGGTGGGGGCCCGGCGGGAAACACCATATATTTT	CASSLGGGPAGNTIYF
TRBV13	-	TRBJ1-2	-	TGTGCCAGCAAATTATGGGCGGGACCCAAGGATGGCTACACCTTC	CASKLWAGPKDGYTF
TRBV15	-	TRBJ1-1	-	TGTGCCACCAGCAGAGATGCGGGACGGGAACGCGCTGAAGCTTTCTTT	CATSRDAGRERAEAFF
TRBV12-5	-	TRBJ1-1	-	TGTGCTAGTGGTTGGGAGGTAGAGGGGATGGACGAAAACACTGAAGCTTTCTTT	CASGWEVEGMDENTEAFF
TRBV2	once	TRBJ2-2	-	TGTGCCAAGGGGGGCCTAACGACCGGGGAGCTGTTTTTT	CAKGGLTTGELFF
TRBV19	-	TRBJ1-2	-	TGTGCCAGTAGTGTTGAGGGAAATGGCTACACCTTC	CASSVEGNGYTF
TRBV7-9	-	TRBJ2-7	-	TGTGCCAGCAGCTCGACAGGCCTCCGGGGAGAGCAGTACTTC	CASSSTGLRGEQYF
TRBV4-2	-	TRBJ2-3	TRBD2	TGTGCCAGCAGCCAAGGACTAGCGGGGGGGCCTAGCACAGATACGCAGTATTTT	CASSQGLAGGPSTDTQYF
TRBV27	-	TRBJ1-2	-	TGTGCCAGCAGTCAGGGTATTAACTATGGCTACACCTTC	CASSQGINYGYTF
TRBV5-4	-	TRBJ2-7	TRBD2	TGTGCCAGCAGCCAGGGACTAGCGGGGGAGCAGTACTTC	CASSQGLAGEQYF
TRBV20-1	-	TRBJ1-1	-	TGCAGTGCTCCCCCGGACACTGAAGCTTTCTTT	CSAPPDTEAFF
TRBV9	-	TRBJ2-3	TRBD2	TGTGCCAGCAGCACTCGGACTAGCGGGGGGGGCACAGATACGCAGTATTTT	CASSTRTSGGGTDTQYF
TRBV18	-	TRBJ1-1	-	TGTGCCAGCTCACCACCAGGGGAAGGGAACACTGAAGCTTTCTTT	CASSPPGEGNTEAFF
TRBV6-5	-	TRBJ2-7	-	TGTGCCAGCAGTCCTGGGGGGGGCCTCTACGAGCAGTACTTC	CASSPGGGLYEQYF
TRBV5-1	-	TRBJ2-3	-	TGCGCCAGCAGCTGGGACGGAGACACAGATACGCAGTATTTT	CASSWDGDTDTQYF
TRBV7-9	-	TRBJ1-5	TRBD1	TGTGCCAGCAGCCTGGGGACAGGTCTTATCGGCAATCAGCCCCAGCATTTT	CASSLGTGLIGNQPQHF
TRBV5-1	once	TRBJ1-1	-	TGCGCCAGCAGCTTAGGGGGACTCGGGATGAACACTGAAGCTTTCTTT	CASSLGGLGMNTEAFF
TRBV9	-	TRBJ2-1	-	TGTGCCAGCAGCGTAGGGTCGGGGTATGAGCAGTTCTTC	CASSVGSGYEQFF
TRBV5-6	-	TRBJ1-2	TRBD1	TGTGCCAGCAGCTCCCTGACAGGGAGGTATGGCTACACCTTC	CASSSLTGRYGYTF
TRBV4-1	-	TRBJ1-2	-	TGCGCCAGCAGCCAAGAGGACAGCTATTCTAACTATGGCTACACCTTC	CASSQEDSYSNYGYTF
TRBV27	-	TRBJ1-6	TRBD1	TGTGCCAGCAGTTTAGAGGGTGACAGGGGAGGGAATAATTCACCCCTCCACTTT	CASSLEGDRGGNNSPLHF